Following are 16 T cell receptor beta chains from one sample sequenced in a study of identical twins (dated by TCRdb to the mid-2010s). The library was prepared using 5' RACE. Sequenced on an Illumina HiSeq 2000. TCRdb passed the public sequencing reads through fastp at Q25 and MiXCR, retaining productive beta sequences. Every entry covers one CDR3 protein and lists the most common genes and DNA from its rows. For this sample there are about 690,000 distinct CDR3 sequences; approximately 21% appear just once. The ten largest make up roughly 4.3% of the sample. Another study also made use of these data, one on T cells expressing NK-cell markers.

The sequenced material came from PBMCs. These receptors came from a woman under 30 in good health.

The table lists this clonotype with many counts. The DNA for the CDR3 is TGCGCCAGCAGCTTTAACAGGGTCTTCATGGGTGAGCAGTTCTTC. Translated, it gives CASSFNRVFMGEQFF. V gene TRBV5-1 combines with J gene TRBJ2-1; perhaps TRBD1 as D (6 bases). The CDR3 runs 15 residues. Germline V lookup: CDR1 SGHRS, CDR2 YFSETQ. Trimming shortened V by 2 bases and J by 9 bases, and 18 bases separated the two germline ends.

This clonotype was seen more than once but under ten times. J is TRBJ2-2 and V is TRBV29-1; D may be TRBD1 (5 bases). The V and J ends lost 6 bases and 2 bases respectively, with 16 bases between them. The germline gives CDR1 SQVTM, CDR2 ANQGSEA. The CDR3 has 15 residues. The CDR3 sequence is CSVRGQRGNTGELFF. CDR3 nucleotides: TGCAGCGTAAGGGGCCAGAGAGGAAACACCGGGGAGCTGTTTTTT.

This chain joins TRBV7-9 and TRBJ2-1; the D call may be TRBD1 or TRBD2 (5 bases each). V gave up 4 bases and J gave up 2 bases, with 15 bases separating them. The CDR3 consists of 16 residues. Germline V gives CDR1 SEHNR, CDR2 FQNEAQ (reference sequence). The CDR3 spells CASSSNPGATYNEQFF. CDR3 nucleotide sequence: TGTGCCAGCAGCTCCAACCCCGGGGCAACCTACAATGAGCAGTTCTTC.

This chain links TRBV7-9 with TRBJ2-7; D perhaps matches TRBD2 (5 bases). V shed 1 base and J shed 0 bases, with 13 bases lying between them. CDR3 length: 16 amino acids. Looked up from germline, CDR1 is SEHNR and CDR2 is FQNEAQ (reference sequence). The CDR3: CASSLGLPGNSYEQYF. DNA of the CDR3: TGTGCCAGCAGCTTAGGTCTTCCGGGGAACTCCTACGAGCAGTACTTC.

This clonotype was seen more than once but under ten times. This rearrangement joins TRBV9 to TRBJ2-1, with 8 nucleotides matching TRBD2. This CDR3 is built from 16 residues. Germline-derived CDR1 and CDR2 are SGDLS and YYNGEE. V lost 3 bases and J lost 3; bases outside the gene matches: 8. The CDR3 DNA is TGTGCCAGCAGCGACCTAAGCGGGGGTGACTACAATGAGCAGTTCTTC. Translation: CASSDLSGGDYNEQFF.

There are many counts of this clonotype. Written as DNA, the CDR3 is TGCAGTGCTAGGAGACAGGGGAACACTGAAGCTTTCTTT. Its translation is CSARRQGNTEAFF. The rearrangement joins TRBV20-1 to TRBJ1-1; 7 positions match TRBD1. This CDR3 comprises 13 residues. In germline, CDR1 is DFQATT, CDR2 SNEGSKA (reference sequence). V lost 3 bases, J lost 1 base, and 2 bases stayed unmatched.

This chain connects TRBV20-1 to TRBJ2-1; 12 nucleotides agree with TRBD2. The CDR3 loop spans 15 amino acids. The V and J ends lost 5 bases and 5 bases, in that order; junction bases with no gene match: 7. Germline values: CDR1 DFQATT, CDR2 SNEGSKA (reference sequence). CDR3 protein: CSAQLAGGGNNEQFF. The DNA of the CDR3 is TGCAGTGCTCAACTAGCGGGAGGAGGGAACAATGAGCAGTTCTTC.

This clonotype has ten or more counts. This chain joins TRBV12-3 or TRBV12-4 and TRBJ1-3, with 8 bases lining up with TRBD1. CDR3 size: 13 residues. V shed 6 bases, J shed 2 bases, and the junction held 0 bases outside the gene matches. CDR3: CASRDRAGNTIYF. DNA for the CDR3: TGTGCCAGCAGGGACAGGGCTGGAAACACCATATATTTT.

The rearrangement links TRBV20-1 to TRBJ1-5; TRBD1 agrees at 11 bases. J gave up 11 bases and V 1 base, and 7 bases lay outside the gene matches. Germline values: CDR1 DFQATT, CDR2 SNEGSKA (reference sequence). The CDR3 runs to 14 residues. The CDR3 is CSARAGTGGTTQHF. CDR3 bases: TGCAGTGCTAGAGCCGGGACAGGGGGGACTACCCAGCATTTT.

This clonotype was counted only a few times. The rearrangement uses TRBV29-1 and TRBJ2-2, with D possibly called TRBD1 or TRBD2 (6 bases each). The V gene's germline CDR1 is SQVTM and CDR2 ANQGSEA. The CDR3 length is 16 residues. Trimming pared 2 bases from V and 5 bases from J, leaving 18 bases between. The CDR3 region has the DNA TGCAGCGTTGAAAAGGGGAGGCAGGGGCTAACCGGGGAGCTGTTTTTT. It encodes CSVEKGRQGLTGELFF.

This clonotype turned up a few times. The rearrangement joins TRBV7-8 to TRBJ2-7; 9 bases line up with TRBD1. The CDR3 is 14 amino acids. With V trimmed by 7 bases and J by 3 bases, 7 bases remained unmatched. The germline gives CDR1 SGHVS, CDR2 FQNEAQ. The CDR3 sequence: CASKNRGRIYEQYF. CDR3 coding DNA: TGTGCCAGCAAAAACAGGGGGCGCATCTACGAGCAGTACTTC.

Ten or more counts support this clonotype. The rearrangement uses TRBV7-9 and TRBJ2-1, with 11 bases matching TRBD2. V lost 1 base, J lost 5 bases, and 1 base stayed unmatched. The germline CDR1 and CDR2 sequences are SEHNR and FQNEAQ (reference sequence). The CDR3 is 15 residues long. CDR3 bases: TGTGCCAGCAGCTTAGAACTAGCGGGAGACAATGAGCAGTTCTTC. Its translation is CASSLELAGDNEQFF.

This clonotype was counted ten times or more. This sequence joins TRBV12-3 or TRBV12-4 and TRBJ2-7; D may be TRBD2 (6 bases). This CDR3 contains 12 residues. Between the trimmed V and J ends, which lost 3 bases and 12 bases, there was a span of 15 bases. In DNA, the CDR3 is TGTGCCAGCAGTTTTTCAGCGGGCAAGACGTACTTC. Translated: CASSFSAGKTYF.

The chain employs TRBV10-3 and TRBJ2-1; 8 bases are shared with TRBD2. The length of the CDR3 is 17 residues. The J segment lost 0 bases and the V segment lost 4 bases, leaving 8 bases of the junction unmatched. Germline-derived CDR1 and CDR2 are ENHRY and SYGVKD. The CDR3 DNA sequence: TGTGCCATCAGTGTCGGGGGGGGGTCGAGCTCCTACAATGAGCAGTTCTTC. Translating it yields CAISVGGGSSSYNEQFF.

The gene calls are TRBV12-3 or TRBV12-4 and TRBJ1-2; TRBD1 agrees at 7 bases. The CDR3 contains 13 residues. Trimming cost V 7 bases and J 2 bases; bases outside gene matches: 4. The chain's CDR3 is CASTSTGNYGYTF. Here the CDR3 DNA reads TGTGCCAGCACCTCGACAGGGAACTATGGCTACACCTTC.

The chain links TRBV27 to TRBJ1-2; D gene uncertain. The CDR3 runs 13 residues. Trimming removed 5 bases from V and 4 bases from J, with 11 bases in between. Germline assignment: CDR1 MNHEY and CDR2 SMNVEV (reference sequence). The CDR3 loop is CASSLLDGYGYTF. For the CDR3, the DNA is TGTGCCAGCAGTCTCCTCGACGGCTATGGCTACACCTTC.